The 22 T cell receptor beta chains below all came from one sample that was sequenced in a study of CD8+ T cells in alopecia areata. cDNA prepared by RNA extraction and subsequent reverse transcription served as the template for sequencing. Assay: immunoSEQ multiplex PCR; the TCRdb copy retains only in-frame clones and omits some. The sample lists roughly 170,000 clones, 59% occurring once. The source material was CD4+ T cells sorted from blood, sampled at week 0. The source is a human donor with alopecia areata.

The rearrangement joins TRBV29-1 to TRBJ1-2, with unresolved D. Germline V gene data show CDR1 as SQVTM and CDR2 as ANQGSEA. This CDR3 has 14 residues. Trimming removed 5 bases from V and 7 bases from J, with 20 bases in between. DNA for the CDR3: TGCAGCGTTATCTGGGCGGGCCGAATTGGTGGCTACACCTTC. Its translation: CSVIWAGRIGGYTF.

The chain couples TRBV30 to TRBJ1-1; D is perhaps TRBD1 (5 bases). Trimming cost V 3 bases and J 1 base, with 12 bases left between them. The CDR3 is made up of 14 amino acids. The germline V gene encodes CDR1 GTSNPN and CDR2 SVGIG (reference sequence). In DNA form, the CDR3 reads TGTGCCTGGAGATCCGGGACGGAGAACACTGAAGCTTTCTTT. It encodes CAWRSGTENTEAFF.

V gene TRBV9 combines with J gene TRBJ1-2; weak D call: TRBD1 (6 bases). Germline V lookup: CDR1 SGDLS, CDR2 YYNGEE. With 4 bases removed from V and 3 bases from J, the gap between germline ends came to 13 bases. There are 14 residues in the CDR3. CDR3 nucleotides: TGTGCCAGCAGCATACCGGGACAAGACTATGGCTACACCTTC. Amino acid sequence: CASSIPGQDYGYTF.

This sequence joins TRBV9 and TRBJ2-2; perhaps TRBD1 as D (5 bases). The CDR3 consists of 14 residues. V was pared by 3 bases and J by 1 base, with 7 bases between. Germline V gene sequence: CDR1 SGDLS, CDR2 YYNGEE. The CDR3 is CASSAGQNTGELFF. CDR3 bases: TGTGCCAGCAGCGCTGGACAGAACACCGGGGAGCTGTTTTTT.

CDR3 amino acids: CASSQSRPGSGGYTF. As DNA, the CDR3 is TGCGCCAGCAGTCAATCACGTCCAGGATCCGGGGGCTACACCTTC. This rearrangement joins TRBV23-1 to TRBJ1-2; D uncertain. TRBV23-1 is reported as an ORF; its role is uncertain. The V end was cut by 0 bases, the J end by 8 bases, with 16 bases between. CDR3 length equals 15 residues.

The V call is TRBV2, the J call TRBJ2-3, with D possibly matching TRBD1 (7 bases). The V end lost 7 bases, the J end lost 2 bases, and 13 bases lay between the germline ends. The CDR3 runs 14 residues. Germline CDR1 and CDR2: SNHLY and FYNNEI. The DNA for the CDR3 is TGTGCCAGCACCCCCAGGGGGGACACAGATACGCAGTATTTT. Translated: CASTPRGDTDTQYF.

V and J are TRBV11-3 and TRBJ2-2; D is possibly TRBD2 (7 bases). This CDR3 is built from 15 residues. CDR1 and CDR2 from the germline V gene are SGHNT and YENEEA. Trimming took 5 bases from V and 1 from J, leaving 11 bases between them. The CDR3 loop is CASSRGAGNTGELFF. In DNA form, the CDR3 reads TGTGCCAGCAGCCGGGGGGCCGGGAACACCGGGGAGCTGTTTTTT. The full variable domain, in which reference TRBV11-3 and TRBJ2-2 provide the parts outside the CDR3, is EAGVVQSPRYKIIEKKQPVAFWCNPISGHNTLYWYLQNLGQGPELLIRYENEEAVDDSQLPKDRFSAERLKGVDSTLKIQPAELGDSAVYLCASSRGAGNTGELFFGEGSRLTVL.

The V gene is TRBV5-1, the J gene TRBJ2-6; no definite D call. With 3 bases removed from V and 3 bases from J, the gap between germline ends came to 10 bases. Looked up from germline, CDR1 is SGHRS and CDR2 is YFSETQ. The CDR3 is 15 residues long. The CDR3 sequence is CASSSEPFGANVLTF. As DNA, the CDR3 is TGCGCCAGCAGCTCCGAGCCCTTTGGGGCCAACGTCCTGACTTTC. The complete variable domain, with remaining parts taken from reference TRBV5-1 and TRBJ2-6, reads KAGVTQTPRYLIKTRGQQVTLSCSPISGHRSVSWYQQTPGQGLQFLFEYFSETQRNKGNFPGRFSGRQFSNSRSEMNVSTLELGDSALYLCASSSEPFGANVLTFGAGSRLTVL.

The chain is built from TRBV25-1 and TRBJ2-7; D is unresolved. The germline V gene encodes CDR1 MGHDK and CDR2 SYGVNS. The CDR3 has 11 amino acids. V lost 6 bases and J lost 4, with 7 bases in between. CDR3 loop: CASRAYYEQYF. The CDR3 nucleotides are TGTGCCAGCAGGGCCTATTACGAGCAGTACTTC.

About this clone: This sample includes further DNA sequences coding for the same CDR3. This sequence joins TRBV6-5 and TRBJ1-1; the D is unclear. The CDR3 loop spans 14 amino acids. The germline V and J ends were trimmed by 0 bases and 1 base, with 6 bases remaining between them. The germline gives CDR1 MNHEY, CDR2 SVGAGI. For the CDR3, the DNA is TGTGCCAGCAGTTACTCGAACAGGAACACTGAAGCTTTCTTT. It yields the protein CASSYSNRNTEAFF.

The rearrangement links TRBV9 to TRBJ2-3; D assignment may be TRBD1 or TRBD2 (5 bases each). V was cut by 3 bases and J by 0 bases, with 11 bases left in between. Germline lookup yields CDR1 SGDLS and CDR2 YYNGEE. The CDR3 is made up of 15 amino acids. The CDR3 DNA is TGTGCCAGCAGCGGGGGACGTTGGAGCACAGATACGCAGTATTTT. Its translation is CASSGGRWSTDTQYF.

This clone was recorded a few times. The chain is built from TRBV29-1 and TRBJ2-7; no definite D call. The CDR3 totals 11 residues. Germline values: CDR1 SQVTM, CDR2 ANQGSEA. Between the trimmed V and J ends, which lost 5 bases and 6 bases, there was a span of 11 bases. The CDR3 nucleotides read TGCAGCGTTTTTTTTAGCCGCGAGCAGTACTTC. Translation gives CSVFFSREQYF.

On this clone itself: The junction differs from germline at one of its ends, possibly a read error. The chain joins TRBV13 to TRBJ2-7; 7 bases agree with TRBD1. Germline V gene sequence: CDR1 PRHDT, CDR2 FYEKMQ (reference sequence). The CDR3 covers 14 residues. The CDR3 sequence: CASSLGGGRYEQYF. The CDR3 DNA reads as TGTGCCAGCAGCCTAGGGGGCGGACGGTACGAGCAGTACTTC.

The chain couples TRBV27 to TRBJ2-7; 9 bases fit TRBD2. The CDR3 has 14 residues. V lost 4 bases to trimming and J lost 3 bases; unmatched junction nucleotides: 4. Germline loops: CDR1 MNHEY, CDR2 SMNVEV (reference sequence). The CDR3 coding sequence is TGTGCCAGCAGTTCCCTAGCGGGGAACTACGAGCAGTACTTC. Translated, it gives CASSSLAGNYEQYF.

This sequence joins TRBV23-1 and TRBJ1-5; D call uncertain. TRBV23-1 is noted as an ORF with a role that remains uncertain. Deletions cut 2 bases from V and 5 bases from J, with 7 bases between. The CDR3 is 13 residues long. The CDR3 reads CASSQKGYQPQHF. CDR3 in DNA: TGCGCCAGCAGTCAAAAGGGATATCAGCCCCAGCATTTT.

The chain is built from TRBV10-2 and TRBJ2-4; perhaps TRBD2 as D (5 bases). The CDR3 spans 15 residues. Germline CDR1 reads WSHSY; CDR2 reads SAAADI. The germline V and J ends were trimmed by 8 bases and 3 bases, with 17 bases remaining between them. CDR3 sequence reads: CASFDPPEGKNIQYF. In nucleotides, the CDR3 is TGCGCCAGCTTCGATCCCCCCGAGGGCAAAAACATTCAGTACTTC.

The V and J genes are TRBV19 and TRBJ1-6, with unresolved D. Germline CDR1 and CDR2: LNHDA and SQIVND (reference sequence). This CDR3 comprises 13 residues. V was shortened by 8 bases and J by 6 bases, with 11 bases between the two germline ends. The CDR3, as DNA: TGTGCCAGTCGGTGGGAGGGTAATTCACCCCTCCACTTT. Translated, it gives CASRWEGNSPLHF. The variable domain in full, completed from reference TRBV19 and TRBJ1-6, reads DGGITQSPKYLFRKEGQNVTLSCEQNLNHDAMYWYRQDPGQGLRLIYYSQIVNDFQKGDIAEGYSVSREKKESFPLTVTSAQKNPTAFYLCASRWEGNSPLHFGNGTRLTVT.

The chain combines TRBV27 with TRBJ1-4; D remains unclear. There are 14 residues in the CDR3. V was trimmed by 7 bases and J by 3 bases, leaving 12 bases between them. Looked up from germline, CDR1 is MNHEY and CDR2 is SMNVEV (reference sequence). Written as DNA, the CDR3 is TGTGCCAGCACGTCTGGAAATCCTAATGAAAAACTGTTTTTT. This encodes CASTSGNPNEKLFF. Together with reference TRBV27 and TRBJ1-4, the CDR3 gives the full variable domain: EAQVTQNPRYLITVTGKKLTVTCSQNMNHEYMSWYRQDPGLGLRQIYYSMNVEVTDKGDVPEGYKVSRKEKRNFPLILESPSPNQTSLYFCASTSGNPNEKLFFGSGTQLSVL.

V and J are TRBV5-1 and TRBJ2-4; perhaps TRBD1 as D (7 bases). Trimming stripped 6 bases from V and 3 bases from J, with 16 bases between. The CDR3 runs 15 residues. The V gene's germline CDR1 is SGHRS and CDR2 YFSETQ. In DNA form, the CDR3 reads TGCGCCAGCAAACGTCAGCAGGGGGGCAAAAACATTCAGTACTTC. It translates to CASKRQQGGKNIQYF.

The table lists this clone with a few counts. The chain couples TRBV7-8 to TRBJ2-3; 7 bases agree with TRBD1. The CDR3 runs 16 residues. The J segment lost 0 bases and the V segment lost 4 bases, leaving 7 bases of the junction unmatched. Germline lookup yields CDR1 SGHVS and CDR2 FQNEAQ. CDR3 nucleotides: TGTGCCAGCAGCTCAAGCCGGACAGGTAGCACAGATACGCAGTATTTT. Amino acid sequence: CASSSSRTGSTDTQYF. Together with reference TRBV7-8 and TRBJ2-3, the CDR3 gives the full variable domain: GAGVSQSPRYKVAKRGQDVALRCDPISGHVSLFWYQQALGQGPEFLTYFQNEAQLDKSGLPSDRFFAERPEGSVSTLKIQRTQQEDSAVYLCASSSSRTGSTDTQYFGPGTRLTVL.

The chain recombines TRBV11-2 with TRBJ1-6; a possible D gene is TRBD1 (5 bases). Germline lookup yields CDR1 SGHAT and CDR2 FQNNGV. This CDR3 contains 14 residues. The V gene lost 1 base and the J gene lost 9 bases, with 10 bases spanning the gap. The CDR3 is CASSLGGESSPLHF. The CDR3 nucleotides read TGTGCCAGCAGCTTAGGGGGGGAAAGTTCACCCCTCCACTTT. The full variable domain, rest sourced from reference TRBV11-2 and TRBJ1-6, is EAGVAQSPRYKIIEKRQSVAFWCNPISGHATLYWYQQILGQGPKLLIQFQNNGVVDDSQLPKDRFSAERLKGVDSTLKIQPAKLEDSAVYLCASSLGGESSPLHFGNGTRLTVT.

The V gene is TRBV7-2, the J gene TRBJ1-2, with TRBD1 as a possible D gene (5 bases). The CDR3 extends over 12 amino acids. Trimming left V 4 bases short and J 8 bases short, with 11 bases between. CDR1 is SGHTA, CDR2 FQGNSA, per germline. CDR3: CASSSTRVGYTF. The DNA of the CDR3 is TGTGCCAGCAGCTCGACCAGGGTAGGCTACACCTTC.